This T cell receptor beta chain came from a study of blood T cells in healthy people across ages. A second PCR, run for about 7 to 11 cycles, used a sample-barcoded 5' primer plus a J-beta primer mix. Each CDR3 protein is one row after TCRdb ran MiXCR on the 5' RACE reads. The sample has nearly 1 million distinct CDR3 sequences, roughly half seen once. CDR3 size: 14 residues. V lost 7 bases and J lost 4, with 15 bases in between. The sequenced sample was blood. This receptor was taken from a woman aged 55-75 years in good health. The genes are TRBV12-3 or TRBV12-4 and TRBJ2-3, with D tentatively TRBD2 (5 bases). In DNA, the CDR3 is TGTGCCAGCATTTTTCAGGCGGGCGCAGATACGCAGTATTTT. Its protein is CASIFQAGADTQYF.